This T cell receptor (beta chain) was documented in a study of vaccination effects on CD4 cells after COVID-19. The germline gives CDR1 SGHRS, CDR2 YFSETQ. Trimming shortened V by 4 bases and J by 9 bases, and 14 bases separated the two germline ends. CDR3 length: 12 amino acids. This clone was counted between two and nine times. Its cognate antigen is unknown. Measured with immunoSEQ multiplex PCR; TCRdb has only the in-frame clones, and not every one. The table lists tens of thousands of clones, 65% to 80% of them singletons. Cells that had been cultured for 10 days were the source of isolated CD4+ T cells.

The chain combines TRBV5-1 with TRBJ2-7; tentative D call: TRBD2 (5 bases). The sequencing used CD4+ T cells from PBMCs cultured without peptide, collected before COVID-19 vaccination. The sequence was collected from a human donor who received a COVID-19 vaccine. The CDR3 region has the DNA TGCGCCAGCAGCGCCATGGACTCTGGGCAGTACTTC. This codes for CASSAMDSGQYF.